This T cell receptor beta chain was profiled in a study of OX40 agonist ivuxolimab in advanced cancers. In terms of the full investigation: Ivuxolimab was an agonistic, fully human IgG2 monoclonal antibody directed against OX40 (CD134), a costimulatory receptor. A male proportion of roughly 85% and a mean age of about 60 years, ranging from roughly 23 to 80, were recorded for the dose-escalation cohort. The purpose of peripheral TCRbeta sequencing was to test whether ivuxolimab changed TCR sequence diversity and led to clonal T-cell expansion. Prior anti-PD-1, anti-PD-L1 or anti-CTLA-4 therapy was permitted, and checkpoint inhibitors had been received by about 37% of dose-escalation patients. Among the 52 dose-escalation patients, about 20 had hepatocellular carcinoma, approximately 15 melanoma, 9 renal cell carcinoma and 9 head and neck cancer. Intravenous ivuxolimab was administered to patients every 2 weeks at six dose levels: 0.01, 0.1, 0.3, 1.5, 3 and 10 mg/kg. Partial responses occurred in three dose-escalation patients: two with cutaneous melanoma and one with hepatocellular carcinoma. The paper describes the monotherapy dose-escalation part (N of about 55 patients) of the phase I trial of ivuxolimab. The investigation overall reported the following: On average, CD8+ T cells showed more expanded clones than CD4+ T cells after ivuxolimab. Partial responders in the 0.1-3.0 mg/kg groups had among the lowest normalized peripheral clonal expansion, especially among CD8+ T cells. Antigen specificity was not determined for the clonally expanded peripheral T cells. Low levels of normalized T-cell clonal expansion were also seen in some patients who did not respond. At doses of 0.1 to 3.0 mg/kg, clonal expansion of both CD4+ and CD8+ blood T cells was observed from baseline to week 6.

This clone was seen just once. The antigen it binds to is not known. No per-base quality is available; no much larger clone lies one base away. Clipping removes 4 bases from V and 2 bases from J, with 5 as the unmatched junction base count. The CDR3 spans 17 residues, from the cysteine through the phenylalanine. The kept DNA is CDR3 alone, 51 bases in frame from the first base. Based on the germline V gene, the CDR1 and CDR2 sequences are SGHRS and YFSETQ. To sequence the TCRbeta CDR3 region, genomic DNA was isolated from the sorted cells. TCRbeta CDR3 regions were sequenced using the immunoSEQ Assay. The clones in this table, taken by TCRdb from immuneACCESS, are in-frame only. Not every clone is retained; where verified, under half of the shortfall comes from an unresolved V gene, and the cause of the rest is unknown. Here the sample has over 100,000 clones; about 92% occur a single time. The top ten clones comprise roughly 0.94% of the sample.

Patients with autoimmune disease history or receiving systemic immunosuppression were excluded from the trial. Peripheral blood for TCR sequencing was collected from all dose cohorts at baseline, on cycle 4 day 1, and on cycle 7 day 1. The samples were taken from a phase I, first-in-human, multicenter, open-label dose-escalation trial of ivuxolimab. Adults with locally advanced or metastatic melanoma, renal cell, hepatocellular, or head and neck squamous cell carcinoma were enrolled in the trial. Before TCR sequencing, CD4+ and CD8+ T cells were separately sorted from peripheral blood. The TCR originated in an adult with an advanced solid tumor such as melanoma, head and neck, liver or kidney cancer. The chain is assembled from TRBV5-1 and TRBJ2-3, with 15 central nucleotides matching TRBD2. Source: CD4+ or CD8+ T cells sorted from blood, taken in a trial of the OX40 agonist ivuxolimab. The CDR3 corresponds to CASSAGTSGGNTDTQYF. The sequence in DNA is TGCGCCAGCAGCGCCGGGACTAGCGGGGGGAACACAGATACGCAGTATTTT.